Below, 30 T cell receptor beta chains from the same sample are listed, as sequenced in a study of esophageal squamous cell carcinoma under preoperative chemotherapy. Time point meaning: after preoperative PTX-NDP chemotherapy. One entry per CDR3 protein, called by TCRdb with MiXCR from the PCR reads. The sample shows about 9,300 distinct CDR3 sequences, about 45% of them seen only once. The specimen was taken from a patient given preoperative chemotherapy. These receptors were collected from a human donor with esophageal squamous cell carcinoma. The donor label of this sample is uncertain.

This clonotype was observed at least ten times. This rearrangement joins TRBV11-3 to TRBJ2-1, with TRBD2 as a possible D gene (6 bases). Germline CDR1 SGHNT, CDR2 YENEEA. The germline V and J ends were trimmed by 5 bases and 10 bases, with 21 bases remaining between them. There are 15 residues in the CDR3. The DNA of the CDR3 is TGTGCCAGCAGCCGAAACCGGGAGCCCAGGAACGAGCAGTTCTTC. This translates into CASSRNREPRNEQFF.

This CDR3 reads CASSLKVGLVEQFF. CDR3 DNA: TGTGCCAGCAGTCTGAAGGTAGGGCTTGTGGAGCAGTTCTTC. V and J are TRBV6-1 and TRBJ2-1, with no clear D. Trimming cost V 5 bases and J 10 bases, with 18 bases left between them. The CDR3 consists of 14 residues. Looked up from germline, CDR1 is MNHNS and CDR2 is SASEGT.

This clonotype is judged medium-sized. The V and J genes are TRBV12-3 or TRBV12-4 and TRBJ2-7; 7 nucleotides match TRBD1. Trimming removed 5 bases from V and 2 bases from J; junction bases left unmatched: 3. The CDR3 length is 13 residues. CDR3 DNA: TGTGCCAGCAGTCGGGACAGAACCTACGAGCAGTACTTC. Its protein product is CASSRDRTYEQYF.

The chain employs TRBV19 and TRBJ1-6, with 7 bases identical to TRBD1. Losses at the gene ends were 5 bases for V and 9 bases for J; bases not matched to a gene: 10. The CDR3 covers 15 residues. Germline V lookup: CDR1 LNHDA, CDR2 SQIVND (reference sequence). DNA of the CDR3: TGTGCCAGTAGTTCGAATACAGGGGAGGCTTCACCCCTCCACTTT. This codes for CASSSNTGEASPLHF.

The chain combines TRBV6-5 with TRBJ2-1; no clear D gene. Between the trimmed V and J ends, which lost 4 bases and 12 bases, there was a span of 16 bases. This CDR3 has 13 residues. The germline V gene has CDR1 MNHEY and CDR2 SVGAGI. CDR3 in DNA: TGTGCCAGCAGTTCTGTGAGCGCAGATGCGCAGTTCTTC. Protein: CASSSVSADAQFF.

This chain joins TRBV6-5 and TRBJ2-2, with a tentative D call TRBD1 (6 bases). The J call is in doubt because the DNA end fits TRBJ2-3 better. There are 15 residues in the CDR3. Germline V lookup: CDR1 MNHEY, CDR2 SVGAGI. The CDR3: CASSWNCGGTEEQYF. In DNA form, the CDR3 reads TGTGCCAGCAGTTGGAATTGTGGGGGCACAGAGGAGCAGTATTTT.

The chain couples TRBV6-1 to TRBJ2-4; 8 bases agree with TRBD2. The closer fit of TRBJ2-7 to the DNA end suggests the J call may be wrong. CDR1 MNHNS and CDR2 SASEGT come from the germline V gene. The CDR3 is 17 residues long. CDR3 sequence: CASSEAGVTGGWYEQYF. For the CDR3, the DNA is TGTGCCAGCAGTGAAGCGGGGGTGACGGGAGGGTGGTACGAGCAGTACTTC.

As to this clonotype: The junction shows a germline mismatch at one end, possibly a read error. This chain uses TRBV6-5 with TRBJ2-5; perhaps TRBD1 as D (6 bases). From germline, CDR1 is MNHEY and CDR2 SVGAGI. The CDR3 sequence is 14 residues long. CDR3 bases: TGTGCCAGCAGTTACAGGGACAACACAGAGACGCAGTATTTC. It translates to CASSYRDNTETQYF.

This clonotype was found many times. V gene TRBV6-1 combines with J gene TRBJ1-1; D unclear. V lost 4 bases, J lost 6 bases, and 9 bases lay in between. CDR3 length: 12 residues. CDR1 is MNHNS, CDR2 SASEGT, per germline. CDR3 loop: CASSVRPAEAFF. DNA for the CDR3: TGTGCCAGCAGTGTTCGTCCAGCTGAAGCTTTCTTT.

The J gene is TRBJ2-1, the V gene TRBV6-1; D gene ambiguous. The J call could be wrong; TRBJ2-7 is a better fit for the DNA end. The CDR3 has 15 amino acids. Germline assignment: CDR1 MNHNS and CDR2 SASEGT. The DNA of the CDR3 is TGTGCCAGCAGTGAAATGGTAGGTGGGTTCTACGAGCAGTACTTC. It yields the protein CASSEMVGGFYEQYF.

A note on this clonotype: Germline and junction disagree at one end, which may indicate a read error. CDR3 coding DNA: TGTGCCAGCAGTGAGGCTGTGACTACAGATAAGCAGTATTTT. It translates to CASSEAVTTDKQYF. The rearrangement joins TRBV6-1 to TRBJ2-2; a possible D gene is TRBD2 (5 bases). The J call is doubtful: the DNA matches TRBJ2-3 better. Germline loops: CDR1 MNHNS, CDR2 SASEGT. This CDR3 has 14 amino acids.

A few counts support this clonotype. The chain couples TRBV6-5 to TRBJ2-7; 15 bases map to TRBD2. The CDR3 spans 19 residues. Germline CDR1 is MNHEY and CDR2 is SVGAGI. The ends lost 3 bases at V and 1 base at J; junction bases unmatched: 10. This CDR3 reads CASSYSSGLAGGGSYEQYF. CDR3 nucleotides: TGTGCCAGCAGTTATTCATCCGGACTAGCGGGAGGGGGTTCCTACGAGCAGTACTTC.

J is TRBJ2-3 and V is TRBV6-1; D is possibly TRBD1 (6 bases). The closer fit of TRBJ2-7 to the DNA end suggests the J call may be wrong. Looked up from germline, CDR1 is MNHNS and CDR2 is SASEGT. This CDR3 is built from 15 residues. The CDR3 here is CARGEGGRDQETQYF. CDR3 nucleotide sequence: TGTGCCAGGGGTGAAGGGGGACGTGACCAAGAGACGCAGTACTTC.

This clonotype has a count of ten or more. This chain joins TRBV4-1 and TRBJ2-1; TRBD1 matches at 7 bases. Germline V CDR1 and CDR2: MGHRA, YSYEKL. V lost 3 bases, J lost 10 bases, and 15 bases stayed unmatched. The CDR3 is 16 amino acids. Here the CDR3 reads CASSQLLQGPSYEQFF. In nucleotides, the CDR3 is TGCGCCAGCAGCCAGCTTCTACAGGGGCCCTCCTACGAGCAGTTCTTC.

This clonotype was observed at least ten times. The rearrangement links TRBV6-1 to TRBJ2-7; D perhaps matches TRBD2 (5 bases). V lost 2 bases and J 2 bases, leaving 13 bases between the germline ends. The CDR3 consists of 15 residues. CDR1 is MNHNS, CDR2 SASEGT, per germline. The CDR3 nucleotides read TGTGCCAGCAGTGAACCTTCCTCCGGGGCCTACGAGCAGTACTTC. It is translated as CASSEPSSGAYEQYF.

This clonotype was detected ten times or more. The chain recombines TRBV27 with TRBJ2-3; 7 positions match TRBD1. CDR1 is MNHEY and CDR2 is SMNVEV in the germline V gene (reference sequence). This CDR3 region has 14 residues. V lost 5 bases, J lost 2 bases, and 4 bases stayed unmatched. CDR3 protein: CASSPGQHTDTQYF. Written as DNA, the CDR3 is TGTGCCAGCAGTCCGGGACAGCACACAGATACGCAGTATTTT.

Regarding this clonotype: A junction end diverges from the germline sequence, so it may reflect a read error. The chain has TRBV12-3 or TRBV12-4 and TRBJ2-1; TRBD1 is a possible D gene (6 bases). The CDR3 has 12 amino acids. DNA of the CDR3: TGTGCCAGCAGTTACAGGACAGAGGAGCTGTTCTTC. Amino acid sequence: CASSYRTEELFF.

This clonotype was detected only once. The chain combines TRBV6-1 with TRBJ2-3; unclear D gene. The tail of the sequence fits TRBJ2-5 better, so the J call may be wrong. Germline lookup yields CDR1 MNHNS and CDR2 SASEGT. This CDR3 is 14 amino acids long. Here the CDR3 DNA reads TGTGCCAGCAGTGAAGGGAGCGAGTCAGAGACCCAGTACTTC. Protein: CASSEGSESETQYF.

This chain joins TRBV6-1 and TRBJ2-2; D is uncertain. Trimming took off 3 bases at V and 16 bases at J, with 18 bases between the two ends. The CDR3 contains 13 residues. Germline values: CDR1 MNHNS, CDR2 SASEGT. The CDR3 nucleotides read TGTGCCAGCAGTGACGATGGTACCGAGAAGCAGTTTTTT. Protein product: CASSDDGTEKQFF.

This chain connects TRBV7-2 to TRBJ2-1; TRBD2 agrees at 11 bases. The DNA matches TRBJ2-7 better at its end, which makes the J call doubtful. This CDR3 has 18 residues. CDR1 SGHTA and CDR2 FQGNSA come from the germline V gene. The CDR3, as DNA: TGTGCCAGCAGCTTAAGGGTCACTAGCGGGAGATTCTACAATGAGCAGTACTTC. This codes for CASSLRVTSGRFYNEQYF.

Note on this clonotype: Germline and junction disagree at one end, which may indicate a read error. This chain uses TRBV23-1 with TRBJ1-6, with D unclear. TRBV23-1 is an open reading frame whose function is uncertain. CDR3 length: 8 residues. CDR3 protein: CASSPPHF. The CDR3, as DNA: TGCGCCAGCAGCCCCCCCCACTTT.

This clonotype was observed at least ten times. CDR3 sequence (DNA): TGTGCCAGCAGTTTGGGGAGTCGCACAGATACGCAGTATTTT. Protein product: CASSLGSRTDTQYF. The chain couples TRBV6-5 to TRBJ2-3, with D possibly matching TRBD2 (5 bases). Trimming cost V 4 bases and J 1 base, with 9 bases left between them. This CDR3 is 14 amino acids long. Germline V CDR1 and CDR2: MNHEY, SVGAGI.

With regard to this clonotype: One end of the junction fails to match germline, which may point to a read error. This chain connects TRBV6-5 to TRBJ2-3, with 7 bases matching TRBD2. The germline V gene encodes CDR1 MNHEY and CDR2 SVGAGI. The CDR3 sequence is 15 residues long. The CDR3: CAGGYGAGDQDTQYF. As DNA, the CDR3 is TGTGCCGGGGGTTACGGGGCGGGAGACCAAGATACCCAGTATTTC.

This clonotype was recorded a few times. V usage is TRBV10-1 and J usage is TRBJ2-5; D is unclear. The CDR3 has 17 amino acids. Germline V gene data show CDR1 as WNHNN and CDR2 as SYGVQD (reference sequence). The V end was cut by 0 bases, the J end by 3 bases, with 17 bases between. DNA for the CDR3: TGCGCCAGCAGTGAGTCACGGCCTGACCCACCGAAAGAGACCCAGTACTTC. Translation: CASSESRPDPPKETQYF.

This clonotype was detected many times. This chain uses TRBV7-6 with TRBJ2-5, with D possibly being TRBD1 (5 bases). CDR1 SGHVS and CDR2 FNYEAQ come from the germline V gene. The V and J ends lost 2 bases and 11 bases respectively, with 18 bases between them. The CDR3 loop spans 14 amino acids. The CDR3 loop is CASSLSGFGDEQYF. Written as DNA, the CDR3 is TGTGCCAGCAGCTTATCAGGGTTTGGCGATGAGCAGTACTTC. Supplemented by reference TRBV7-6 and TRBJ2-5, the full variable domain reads GAGVSQSPRYKVTKRGQDVALRCDPISGHVSLYWYRQALGQGPEFLTYFNYEAQQDKSGLPNDRFSAERPEGSISTLTIQRTEQRDSAMYRCASSLSGFGDEQYFGPGTRLLVL.

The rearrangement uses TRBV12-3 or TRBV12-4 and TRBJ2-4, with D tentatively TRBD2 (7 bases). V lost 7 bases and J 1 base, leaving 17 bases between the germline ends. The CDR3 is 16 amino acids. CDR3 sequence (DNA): TGTGCCAGCACCGTGGGGGGGCTGGGGGCCAAAAACATTCAGTACTTC. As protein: CASTVGGLGAKNIQYF.

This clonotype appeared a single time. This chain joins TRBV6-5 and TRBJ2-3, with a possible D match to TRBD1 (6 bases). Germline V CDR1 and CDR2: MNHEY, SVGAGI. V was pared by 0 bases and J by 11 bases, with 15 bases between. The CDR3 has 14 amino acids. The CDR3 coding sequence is TGTGCCAGCAGTTACTCGAGGGACACAGATGAGCAGTATTTT. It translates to CASSYSRDTDEQYF.

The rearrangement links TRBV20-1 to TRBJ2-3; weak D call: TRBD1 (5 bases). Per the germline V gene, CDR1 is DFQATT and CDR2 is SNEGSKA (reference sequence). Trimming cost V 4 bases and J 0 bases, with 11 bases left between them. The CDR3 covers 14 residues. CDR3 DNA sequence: TGCAGTGCTATGGACACAACTAGCACAGATACGCAGTATTTT. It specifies CSAMDTTSTDTQYF.

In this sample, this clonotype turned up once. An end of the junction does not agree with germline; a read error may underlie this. The CDR3 nucleotides are TGTGCCAGTGGATTAGCGGAGGCCGTGAGCACAGGTGAGCAGTTTTTT. It encodes CASGLAEAVSTGEQFF. The rearrangement joins TRBV12-3 or TRBV12-4 to TRBJ2-2, with a weak D call TRBD2 (6 bases). CDR3 length: 16 amino acids.

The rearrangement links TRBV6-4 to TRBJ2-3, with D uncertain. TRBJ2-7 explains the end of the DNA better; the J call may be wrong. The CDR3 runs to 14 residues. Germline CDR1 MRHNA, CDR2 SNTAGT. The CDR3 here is CAGSGDCGPDTQYF. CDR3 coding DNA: TGTGCGGGCAGTGGGGATTGCGGCCCAGATACGCAGTACTTC.